The entry that follows covers one TCR beta chain sequence. What it binds is unknown. Germline and junction disagree at one end, which may indicate a read error. The data derive from a study of T cell repertoires in cytomegalovirus infection. Study background: The public TCR beta signatures pointed to both CMV infection and matching HLA type. Whole-study findings and limits: HLA-C-restricted CMV-specific TCR beta clonotypes were dominant in the ex vivo response. Based on cumulative public TCR beta family frequency, carriers of CMV plus the relevant HLA were identified.

TCRdb used MiXCR to reprocess the reads, holding one entry per CDR3 protein. The sample consists of some 600,000 distinct CDR3 sequences, 24% of them appearing once. Germline assignment: CDR1 SSHAT and CDR2 FNYEAQ (reference sequence). CDR3 length: 14 amino acids. What was sequenced was CD8+ T cells from PBMCs. This sequence was found in a human donor in good health (CMV status not recorded). Some clones in this sample may be carry-over from other donors' samples. The chain joins TRBV7-7 to TRBJ2-3; 8 bases are a match to TRBD2. The CDR3 here is CASSLEPSGDTQYF. The CDR3 DNA reads as TGTGCTAGCAGCTTAGAGCCTAGCGGGGATACGCAGTATTTT.